This entry describes one T cell receptor beta chain. Its cognate antigen is unknown. The protocol was immunoSEQ multiplex PCR, while the TCRdb copy is restricted to in-frame clones and leaves out a portion. The table has some 63,000 clones, more than 65% seen once; the top ten hold around 18%. This record belongs to a study of T cell responses to AZD1222 COVID-19 vaccine. Across the whole study: Second-dose groups at about 4 or about 12 weeks were pooled. Overall study results and limits: Spike-specific TCRs gained breadth and depth after people received two AZD1222 doses. Donors, mostly white British, included more females; clonal diversity was possibly underestimated. Only 5 or 6 AZD1222 recipients tested seropositive at baseline.

Trimming removed 5 bases at V and 12 bases at J, with 28 bases between. Germline V lookup: CDR1 SGHTA, CDR2 FQGTGA. This CDR3 has 16 amino acids. Material: peripheral blood, obtained on day 0 of AZD1222 vaccination. The gene calls are TRBV7-3 and TRBJ1-2; D might be TRBD1 (6 bases). The sequence derives from an adult in good health. The CDR3 sequence is CASSPGGVGAGDRNTF. CDR3 DNA sequence: TGTGCCAGCAGCCCAGGAGGCGTTGGGGCAGGGGATAGGAACACCTTC.